This T cell receptor (beta chain) was sequenced for a study of memory CD4+ T cells and cytomegalovirus serostatus (dated by TCRdb to 2018 to 2020). Turning to the overall study: The roughly 33 healthy Belgian adults in the cohort included 9 who were CMV seropositive and around 25 who were CMV seronegative. The study sequenced CD4+ memory TCRbeta repertoires of a Belgian cohort with known cytomegalovirus serostatus to replicate a published TCR-based CMV serostatus classifier. What the work shows at the level of the full study, not this receptor alone: The results were interpreted as suggesting that the CMV-associated TCR signature is mostly present in the CD4+ memory repertoire. For CMV serostatus prediction, a median bootstrapped AUC of approximately 0.95 was reached with the original framework, and a median bootstrapped AUC of roughly 0.92 was reached with a US-trained random forest. Only CD4+CD45RO+ memory cells were sequenced, in contrast to the original study, in which naive and memory CD4+ and CD8+ populations were covered. A median bootstrapped AUC of roughly 0.95 with a 95% CI of 0.76-1.00 was achieved on the Belgian cohort by the original-framework classifier. Among the 150 to 200 previously reported CMV-associated TCRbeta sequences, 60 to 85 showed up in the CD4+ memory repertoires, with each one found in between one and five individuals.

Taken from the germline V gene, the CDR1 and CDR2 loops are SQVTM and ANQGSEA. Trimming removed 5 bases from V and 4 bases from J, leaving 12 bases between the germline ends. Taken from cysteine to phenylalanine, the CDR3 has 12 residues. Only the CDR3 portion is preserved as DNA: 36 bases, with reading frame beginning at the first base. The Quick-DNA Microprep Kit was used to extract genomic DNA from the sorted cells. TCRbeta DNA was amplified with the immunoSEQ hsTCRbeta kit following the manufacturer's protocol. TCRbeta libraries were sequenced on an Illumina MiSeq instrument. Regarding the original processing steps: Once out-of-frame sequences had been removed, a few million distinct TCRbeta sequences were left, which works out to an average of approximately 63,000 per individual. Each individual was scored by the count of 150 to 200 previously reported CMV-associated TCRbeta sequences and the total productive distinct TCRbeta count. A beta-binomial model was reimplemented in Python, and scikit-learn random forests with default parameters were trained on US cohort data. Classifier performance on the Belgian cohort was summarized as median AUC with percentile confidence intervals calculated over 10,000 bootstrap iterations. TCRdb stores this immuneACCESS table with in-frame sequences only. Part of the clones is absent; in the studies checked, under half of the shortfall reflects unresolved V genes, and no reason is known for the rest. That table is the source of V, J and clone size, and D and trimming were worked out from the DNA. The sample records some 95,000 clones, roughly 80% of which are singletons. The top ten constitute approximately 4% of the sample.

A FACSAria II was used to sort memory CD4+ T cells, defined as single viable CD3+CD4+CD8-CD45RO+ cells. To determine CMV serostatus, a Roche Elecsys assay was used that detects serum IgG against CMV pp150, pp28, p38 and p52. After the samples were thawed, total CD4+ T cells were enriched through positive selection using CD4 magnetic microbeads. Samples originated from another study that specifically interrogated the CD4+ T cell memory repertoire. Peripheral blood mononuclear cells were isolated and cryopreserved according to standard operating procedures, and serum was kept at -80 degrees C. The staining used CD3-PerCP (BW264/56), CD4-APC (RPA-T4), CD45RO-PE (UCHT1) and CD8-Pacific Orange (3B5) antibodies, and Sytox blue was used to exclude non-viable cells. In this sample, this clone turned up a few times. The clone's antigen remains unknown. One base away there is no much larger clone; base qualities are not given.

The receptor was isolated from an adult in good health and CMV-seropositive. Sequencing used memory CD4+ T cells from blood. This receptor chain uses TRBV29-1 and TRBJ2-7; a tentative D match to TRBD1 spans 6 bases. The CDR3 protein is CSVSRGTYEQYF. The nucleotide sequence reads as follows: TGCAGCGTTTCAAGGGGGACGTACGAGCAGTACTTC.